This is a list of T cell receptor beta chains from one sample in a study of CD8 T cells in Susac syndrome. A single record per CDR3 protein comes from TCRdb applying MiXCR to the immunoSEQ multiplex PCR reads. In the table there are just under 95,000 distinct CDR3 sequences, just under 95% of which are singletons. Sequencing used CD4+ T cells from PBMCs. The receptors originated from a human donor with Susac syndrome. The CDR3 runs from the conserved cysteine through the conserved F or W. The order of the fields is J gene, D gene, clone size, V gene, CDR3 DNA, CDR3 protein. A D gene is named only where the DNA matches it firmly. Clone size appears in some rows only: once, few, many, or a class for an expanded clone.

TRBJ2-3	NA	NA	TRBV5-6	TGTGCCAGCAGCTTCAGCGGAGCTAGCACAGATACGCAGTATTTT	CASSFSGASTDTQYF
TRBJ2-7	NA	NA	TRBV28	TGTGCCAGCCGAGGGGGTAGCGAGCAGTACTTC	CASRGGSEQYF
TRBJ2-5	TRBD1	once	TRBV29-1	TGCAGCGTTGAGATCGTCAGGGGGAAGGGTGAGACCCAGTACTTC	CSVEIVRGKGETQYF
TRBJ1-2	NA	NA	TRBV20-1	TGCAGTGCTAGAGAACGGGGCACAGCTAACTATGGCTACACCTTC	CSARERGTANYGYTF
TRBJ2-1	NA	NA	TRBV19	TGTGCCAGTAGTATTACAGGCAATGAGCAGTTCTTC	CASSITGNEQFF
TRBJ2-6	NA	NA	TRBV30	TGTGCCTGGGCGACTGCTGGGGCCAACGTCCTGACTTTC	CAWATAGANVLTF
TRBJ2-3	NA	NA	TRBV7-2	TGTGCCAGCAGCTTAAATGGAGGGGCAAGCACAGATACGCAGTATTTT	CASSLNGGASTDTQYF
TRBJ1-2	NA	NA	TRBV4-3	TGCGCCAGCAGCCAAGACGCCGGAGAGGCCTATGGCTACACCTTC	CASSQDAGEAYGYTF
TRBJ2-3	TRBD2	once	TRBV6-4	TGTGCCAGCAGAAGAGAAGCGGGGGGCCGATATACGCAGTATTTT	CASRREAGGRYTQYF
TRBJ1-2	NA	NA	TRBV24-1	TGTGCCACCAGTGAGAGCCGGACTAACTATGGCTACACCTTC	CATSESRTNYGYTF
TRBJ1-1	NA	NA	TRBV7-2	TGTGCCAGCACCTCACAGTCCATGAACACTGAAGCTTTCTTT	CASTSQSMNTEAFF
TRBJ2-5	NA	NA	TRBV19	TGTGCCAGTAGTCGGGGCGCGGGGGAGACCCAGTACTTC	CASSRGAGETQYF
TRBJ2-1	NA	NA	TRBV10-2	TGCGCCAGCCGCGGGGCAGGGGAGCAGTTCTTC	CASRGAGEQFF
TRBJ2-5	TRBD2	NA	TRBV20-1	TGCAGTGCTAGGGGACTAGCGGGGGGGCTCTACCAAGAGACCCAGTACTTC	CSARGLAGGLYQETQYF
TRBJ2-1	NA	NA	TRBV10-3	TGTGCCATCAGTGAGTCATCTAGCGTCAATGAGCAGTTCTTC	CAISESSSVNEQFF
TRBJ2-7	NA	NA	TRBV3-1	TGTGCCAGCAGTTCTACGGTTCCCTACGAGCAGTACTTC	CASSSTVPYEQYF
TRBJ1-1	NA	NA	TRBV5-4	TGTGCCAGCAACCCCGAAGGGCCAGGGAAGAGGGCTGAAGCTTTCTTT	CASNPEGPGKRAEAFF
TRBJ2-3	TRBD1	NA	TRBV7-6	TGTGCCAGCAGCTTCGGGACAGGGCTCACAGATACGCAGTATTTT	CASSFGTGLTDTQYF
TRBJ2-3	TRBD2	NA	TRBV29-1	TGCAGCGTTTCCCCTAGCGGAGATACGCAGTATTTT	CSVSPSGDTQYF
TRBJ2-7	NA	NA	TRBV25-1	TGTGCCAGCAGTGCAGCCGGGTACGAGCAGTACTTC	CASSAAGYEQYF
TRBJ2-6	NA	NA	TRBV20-1	TGCAGTGCCATTAACCCTGGGGCCAACGTCCTGACTTTC	CSAINPGANVLTF
TRBJ1-3	NA	NA	TRBV19	TGTGCCAGTCGGGGGCAGTCTGGAAACACCATATATTTT	CASRGQSGNTIYF
TRBJ2-7	NA	once	TRBV27	TGTGCCAGCAGCCCCCGGGACCTAAACTACGAGCAGTACTTC	CASSPRDLNYEQYF
TRBJ1-6	TRBD1	NA	TRBV14	TGTGCCAGCAGGTTCTGGACAGGGTACCGTTCACCCCTCCACTTT	CASRFWTGYRSPLHF
TRBJ2-3	NA	once	TRBV20-1	TGCAGTGCTAAGGACCCTAGCACAGATACGCAGTATTTT	CSAKDPSTDTQYF
TRBJ2-1	NA	NA	TRBV11-2	TGTGCCAGCAGCTTGGGGGTTCAGTTCAATGAGCAGTTCTTC	CASSLGVQFNEQFF
TRBJ1-5	TRBD1	once	TRBV20-1	TGCAGTGCTAGATACTTGGGACAGGGCAATCAGCCCCAGCATTTT	CSARYLGQGNQPQHF
TRBJ1-2	NA	NA	TRBV29-1	TGCAGCGTTTCCGGGACAACCTCTAACTATGGCTACACCTTC	CSVSGTTSNYGYTF
TRBJ2-3	TRBD1	NA	TRBV12-3/TRBV12-4	TGTGCCAGCAACTTACAGGGGCGAGGAGATACGCAGTATTTT	CASNLQGRGDTQYF
TRBJ2-3	TRBD2	NA	TRBV20-1	TGCAGTGTAAAAGCGGGGGAGGGTACAGATACGCAGTATTTT	CSVKAGEGTDTQYF
TRBJ1-4	NA	NA	TRBV25-1	TGTGCCAGCAGTGAATCTGACGGTTATAATGAAAAACTGTTTTTT	CASSESDGYNEKLFF
TRBJ2-7	TRBD1	NA	TRBV5-1	TGCGCCAGCAGCCTTAAGACAGGGGGCCTCTACGAGCAGTACTTC	CASSLKTGGLYEQYF
TRBJ1-1	NA	NA	TRBV21-1	TGTGCCAGCAGCATTGAACAGGCCCTTGAAGCTTTCTTT	CASSIEQALEAFF
TRBJ2-1	TRBD1	NA	TRBV9	TGTGCCAGCAGCGTAGGGACAGGGATTATCGATGAGCAGTTCTTC	CASSVGTGIIDEQFF
TRBJ2-1	NA	NA	TRBV18	TGTGCCAGCTCCCCAAGGAGCTCCTACAATGAGCAGTTCTTC	CASSPRSSYNEQFF
TRBJ1-4	TRBD1	NA	TRBV20-1	TGCAGTGCTTGGGACAGAAATGAAAAACTGTTTTTT	CSAWDRNEKLFF
TRBJ2-7	TRBD2	once	TRBV6-5	TGTGCCAGCAGCCAGAGGGGACTAGCGGTCTACGAGCAGTACTTC	CASSQRGLAVYEQYF
TRBJ2-7	NA	NA	TRBV20-1	TGCAGTGCTAGAGATCCCGGGATCGAGCAGTACTTC	CSARDPGIEQYF
TRBJ2-3	TRBD1	NA	TRBV5-1	TGCGCCAGCAGCTTGGAGGCAGGGGGCTCCACAGATACGCAGTATTTT	CASSLEAGGSTDTQYF
TRBJ2-1	NA	NA	TRBV3-1	TGTGCCAGCAGCCACCTAACGTGGAATGAGCAGTTCTTC	CASSHLTWNEQFF
TRBJ1-1	TRBD1	NA	TRBV18	TGTGCCAGCTCACCAGGGACAGGCAGAGTGAACACTGAAGCTTTCTTT	CASSPGTGRVNTEAFF
TRBJ2-1	NA	NA	TRBV6-4	TGTGCCAGCAGTTCGGGGGTCTACAATGAGCAGTTCTTC	CASSSGVYNEQFF
TRBJ2-7	NA	NA	TRBV7-8	TGTGCCAGCAGCACGGGACTCGTCTACGAGCAGTACTTC	CASSTGLVYEQYF
TRBJ1-1	NA	NA	TRBV15	TGTGCCACCAGCACACTCCCAGGCGAGAGGAACACTGAAGCTTTCTTT	CATSTLPGERNTEAFF
TRBJ2-5	TRBD1	NA	TRBV9	TGTGCCAGCAGCGCACCTCCGGGACAGGGTGGAGAGACCCAGTACTTC	CASSAPPGQGGETQYF
TRBJ2-5	TRBD2	NA	TRBV5-6	TGTGCCAGCAGCGTAGCGGGGGGGCGAGAGACCCAGTACTTC	CASSVAGGRETQYF
TRBJ2-2	NA	NA	TRBV9	TGTGCCAGCAGCGTAGCTGTTGCGACCGGGGAGCTGTTTTTT	CASSVAVATGELFF
TRBJ1-2	TRBD1	NA	TRBV5-1	TGCGCCAGCAGCCCCGGGACAGGGGGAGCCATGAGTGGCTACACCTTC	CASSPGTGGAMSGYTF
TRBJ2-3	NA	NA	TRBV25-1	TGTGCCAGCAGTGAAGCCGGCACGGAACGTACGCAGTATTTT	CASSEAGTERTQYF
TRBJ2-3	NA	NA	TRBV30	TGTGCCTGGAATGGTTTCAGTCGGGGGGATACGCAGTATTTT	CAWNGFSRGDTQYF
TRBJ2-7	NA	once	TRBV25-1	TGTGCCAGCAGGGACGGGGGAAGAAACGAGCAGTACTTC	CASRDGGRNEQYF